The 9 T cell receptor beta chains below were found in one sample sequenced in a study of a mutant IDH1 vaccine in newly diagnosed glioma. What these receptors recognize is not known. Time point of the sample: week 23, last vaccination. Each dose of the vaccine consisted of 300 ug of mutant IDH1 20-mer peptide, with topical imiquimod. Method: immunoSEQ multiplex PCR; TCRdb's copy keeps in-frame clones and lacks some. The table shows roughly 40,000 clones, with around 90% occurring only once. This specimen was PBMCs, taken from a glioma patient whose treatment included an IDH1 peptide vaccine. The origin of the receptors is a man aged 50 to 60 with glioma.

The V and J genes are TRBV18 and TRBJ2-7, with D unresolved. CDR1 is KGHSH, CDR2 LQKENI, per germline. This CDR3 has 14 residues. Trimming stripped 6 bases from V and 0 bases from J, with 12 bases between. CDR3 sequence (DNA): TGTGCCAGCTCCCCGATATCGAGCTCCTACGAGCAGTACTTC. Amino acids: CASSPISSSYEQYF.

V usage is TRBV4-3 and J usage is TRBJ1-1; D gene uncertain. The ends were cut back, 0 bases at V and 0 bases at J, with 8 bases in the middle. There are 15 residues in the CDR3. In germline, CDR1 is LGHNA, CDR2 YSLEER. The CDR3 reads CASSQDGEMNTEAFF. The CDR3 DNA is TGCGCCAGCAGCCAAGATGGTGAGATGAACACTGAAGCTTTCTTT.

V gene TRBV6-6 combines with J gene TRBJ1-5, with TRBD1 identical over 9 bases. The CDR3 sequence is 14 residues long. CDR1 is MNHNY, CDR2 SVGAGI, per germline (reference sequence). V lost 2 bases and J lost 5; bases outside the gene matches: 1. The CDR3 bases are TGTGCCAGCAGTTACGGACAGGGGCATCAGCCCCAGCATTTT. This codes for CASSYGQGHQPQHF.

The chain is built from TRBV10-2 and TRBJ2-3; D is undetermined. V was clipped by 0 bases and J by 3 bases, with 10 bases between them. CDR3 length: 15 amino acids. Germline CDR1 is WSHSY and CDR2 is SAAADI. Here the CDR3 reads CASSESNSATDTQYF. The CDR3 nucleotides are TGCGCCAGCAGTGAGTCTAACAGCGCTACAGATACGCAGTATTTT.

The chain has TRBV18 and TRBJ2-7; D is tentatively TRBD1 or TRBD2 (5 bases each). The CDR3 is 16 amino acids. Trimming took 3 bases from V and 3 from J, leaving 18 bases between them. Per germline, CDR1 KGHSH and CDR2 LQKENI. The CDR3 DNA sequence: TGTGCCAGCTCACCCTACGGGACGCTAACTTTCTACGAGCAGTACTTC. Its protein product is CASSPYGTLTFYEQYF.

The chain carries TRBV7-9 and TRBJ1-5, with D perhaps matching TRBD1 (5 bases). Germline CDR1 SEHNR, CDR2 FQNEAQ (reference sequence). The CDR3 contains 13 residues. Trimming stripped 5 bases from V and 9 bases from J, with 14 bases between. CDR3 DNA sequence: TGTGCCAGCAGCGGTGGGGGGGGGTGGCCCCAGCATTTT. Amino acid sequence: CASSGGGGWPQHF.

The V call is TRBV19, the J call TRBJ2-3, with TRBD2 matching over 9 bases. This CDR3 is 14 amino acids long. The V gene end was trimmed by 10 bases and the J gene end by 4 bases; junction bases not matched to a gene: 9. CDR1 is LNHDA and CDR2 is SQIVND in the germline V gene (reference sequence). CDR3 in DNA: TGTGCCACCCGCGACGCTAGCGGGGCAGATACGCAGTATTTT. Translating it yields CATRDASGADTQYF.

V is TRBV7-6 and J is TRBJ1-5; tentatively, D is TRBD1 (6 bases). The V gene's germline CDR1 is SGHVS and CDR2 FNYEAQ. The CDR3 loop spans 14 amino acids. Trimming shortened V by 1 base and J by 8 bases, and 12 bases separated the two germline ends. CDR3 bases: TGTGCCAGCAGCTTAGTGCGGGGGGCCGAGCCCCAGCATTTT. It specifies CASSLVRGAEPQHF.

V usage is TRBV6-5 and J usage is TRBJ2-3; TRBD1 aligns across 10 bases. With 8 bases clipped from V and 1 base from J, the junction kept 3 bases outside the gene matches. This CDR3 is built from 14 residues. Germline assignment: CDR1 MNHEY and CDR2 SVGAGI. The DNA for the CDR3 is TGTGCCAGCGGAGGGACAGGGGGCACAGATACGCAGTATTTT. Residues: CASGGTGGTDTQYF.